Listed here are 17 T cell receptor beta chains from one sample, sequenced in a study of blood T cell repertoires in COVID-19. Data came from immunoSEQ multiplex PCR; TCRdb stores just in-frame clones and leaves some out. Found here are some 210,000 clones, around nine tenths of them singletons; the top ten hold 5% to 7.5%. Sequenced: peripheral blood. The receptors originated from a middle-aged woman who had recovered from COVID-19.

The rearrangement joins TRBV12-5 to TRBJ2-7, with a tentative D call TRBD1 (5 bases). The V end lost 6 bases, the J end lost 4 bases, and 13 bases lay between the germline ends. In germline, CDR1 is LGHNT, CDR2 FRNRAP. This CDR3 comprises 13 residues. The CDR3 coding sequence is TGTGCTAGTGGCTCGGACACGAGGTACGAGCAGTACTTC. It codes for CASGSDTRYEQYF.

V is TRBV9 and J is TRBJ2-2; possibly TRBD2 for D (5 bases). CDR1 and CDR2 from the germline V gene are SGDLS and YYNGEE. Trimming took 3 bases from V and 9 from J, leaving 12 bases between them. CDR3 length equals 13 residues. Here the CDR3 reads CASSAPGVRELFF. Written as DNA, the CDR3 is TGTGCCAGCAGCGCGCCCGGGGTCAGGGAGCTGTTTTTT.

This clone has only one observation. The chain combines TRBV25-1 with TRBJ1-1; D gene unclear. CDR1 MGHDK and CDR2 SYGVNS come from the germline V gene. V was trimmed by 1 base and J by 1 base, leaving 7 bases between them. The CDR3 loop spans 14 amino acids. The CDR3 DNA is TGTGCCAGCAGTGAATGGGCCCCGAACACTGAAGCTTTCTTT. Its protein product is CASSEWAPNTEAFF.

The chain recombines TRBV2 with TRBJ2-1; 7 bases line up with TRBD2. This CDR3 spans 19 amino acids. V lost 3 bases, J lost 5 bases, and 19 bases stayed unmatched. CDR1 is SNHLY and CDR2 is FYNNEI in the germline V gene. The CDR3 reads CASSDRGGLPEAGDNEQFF. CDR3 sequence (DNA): TGTGCCAGCAGTGATCGAGGAGGACTCCCCGAGGCGGGGGACAATGAGCAGTTCTTC.

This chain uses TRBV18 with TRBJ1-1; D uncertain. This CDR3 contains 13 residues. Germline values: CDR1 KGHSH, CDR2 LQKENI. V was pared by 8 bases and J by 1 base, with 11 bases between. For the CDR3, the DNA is TGTGCCAGCACCCAACACAGGAACACTGAAGCTTTCTTT. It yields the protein CASTQHRNTEAFF.

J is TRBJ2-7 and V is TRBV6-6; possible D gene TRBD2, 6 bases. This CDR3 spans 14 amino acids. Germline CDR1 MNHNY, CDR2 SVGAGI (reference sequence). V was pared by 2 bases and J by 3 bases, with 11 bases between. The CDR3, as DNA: TGTGCCAGCAGTTACCCAGGAGGGGACTACGAGCAGTACTTC. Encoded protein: CASSYPGGDYEQYF.

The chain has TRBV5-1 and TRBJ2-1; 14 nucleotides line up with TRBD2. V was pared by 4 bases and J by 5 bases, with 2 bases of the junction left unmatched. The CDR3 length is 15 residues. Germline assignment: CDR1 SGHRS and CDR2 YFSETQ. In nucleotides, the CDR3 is TGCGCCAGCAGCCGGACTAGCGGGAGGAACAATGAGCAGTTCTTC. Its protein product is CASSRTSGRNNEQFF.

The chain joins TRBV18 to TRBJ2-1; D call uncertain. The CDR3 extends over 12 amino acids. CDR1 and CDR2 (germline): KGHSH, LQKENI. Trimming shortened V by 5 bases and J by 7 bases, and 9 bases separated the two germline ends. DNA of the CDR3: TGTGCCAGCTCAGAGTCGAGGAATGAGCAGTTCTTC. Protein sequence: CASSESRNEQFF.

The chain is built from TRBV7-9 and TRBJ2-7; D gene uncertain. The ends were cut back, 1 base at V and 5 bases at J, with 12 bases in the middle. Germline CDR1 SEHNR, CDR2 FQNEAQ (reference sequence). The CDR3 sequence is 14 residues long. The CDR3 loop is CASSLDFQVDEQYF. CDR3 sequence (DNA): TGTGCCAGCAGCTTAGACTTCCAGGTGGACGAGCAGTACTTC.

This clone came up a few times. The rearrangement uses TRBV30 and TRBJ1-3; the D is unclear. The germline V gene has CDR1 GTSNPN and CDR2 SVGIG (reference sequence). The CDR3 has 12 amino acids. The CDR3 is CASDISGNTIYF. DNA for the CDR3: TGTGCTTCCGACATCTCTGGAAACACCATATATTTT.

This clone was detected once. The CDR3: CATSRDPDSGNTIYF. For the CDR3, the DNA is TGTGCCACCAGCAGAGACCCAGATTCTGGAAACACCATATATTTT. The rearrangement uses TRBV15 and TRBJ1-3; D unresolved. Trimming removed 0 bases at V and 1 base at J, with 7 bases between. From germline, CDR1 is LNHNV and CDR2 YYDKDF (reference sequence). The CDR3 length is 15 residues. The variable domain in full, with the rest retrieved from reference TRBV15 and TRBJ1-3, is DAMVIQNPRYQVTQFGKPVTLSCSQTLNHNVMYWYQQKSSQAPKLLFHYYDKDFNNEADTPDNFQSRRPNTSFCFLDIRSPGLGDTAMYLCATSRDPDSGNTIYFGEGSWLTVV.

The CDR3 nucleotides read TGTGCCAGCAGCTTAGTCCCCGGGTACCAAGAGACCCAGTACTTC. Translation gives CASSLVPGYQETQYF. The genes are TRBV7-8 and TRBJ2-5; D gene uncertain. The germline CDR1 and CDR2 sequences are SGHVS and FQNEAQ. The CDR3 is 15 residues long. V gave up 1 base and J gave up 0 bases, with 9 bases separating them.

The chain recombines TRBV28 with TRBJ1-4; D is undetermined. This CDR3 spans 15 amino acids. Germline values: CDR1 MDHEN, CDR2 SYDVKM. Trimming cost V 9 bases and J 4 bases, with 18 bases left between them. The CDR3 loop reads CASTPYLGLNEKLFF. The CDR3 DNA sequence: TGTGCCAGTACGCCCTACTTGGGCCTTAATGAAAAACTGTTTTTT.

In DNA, the CDR3 is TGTGCCAGCAGTGAGGAGGGGACCCGCGGTAATGAAAAACTGTTTTTT. Protein product: CASSEEGTRGNEKLFF. The chain has TRBV25-1 and TRBJ1-4; D perhaps matches TRBD1 (5 bases). The ends were cut back, 3 bases at V and 4 bases at J, with 15 bases in the middle. Germline CDR1 MGHDK, CDR2 SYGVNS. The CDR3 consists of 16 residues.

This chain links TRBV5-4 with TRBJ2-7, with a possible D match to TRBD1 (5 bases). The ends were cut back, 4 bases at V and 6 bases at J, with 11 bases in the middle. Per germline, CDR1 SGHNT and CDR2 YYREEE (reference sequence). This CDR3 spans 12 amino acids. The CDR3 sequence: CASSHQDSEQYF. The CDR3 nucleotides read TGTGCCAGCAGCCACCAAGACAGCGAGCAGTACTTC.

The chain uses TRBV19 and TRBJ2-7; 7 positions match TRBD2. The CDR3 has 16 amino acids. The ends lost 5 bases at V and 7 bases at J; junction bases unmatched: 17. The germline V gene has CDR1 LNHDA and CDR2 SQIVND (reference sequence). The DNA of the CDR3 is TGTGCCAGTAGTCCCCGGGGCGGGGACCGGCGGGGGGAGCAGTACTTC. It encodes CASSPRGGDRRGEQYF.

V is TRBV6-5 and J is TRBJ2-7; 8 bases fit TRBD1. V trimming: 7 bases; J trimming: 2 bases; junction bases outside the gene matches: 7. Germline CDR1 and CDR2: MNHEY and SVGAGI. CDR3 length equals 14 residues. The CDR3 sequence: CASKGQDSPYEQYF. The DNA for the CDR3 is TGTGCCAGCAAGGGACAGGACAGCCCCTACGAGCAGTACTTC.